These 22 T cell receptor beta chains were sequenced from one sample in a study of early T cells in non-severe SARS-CoV-2 infection. Using its own MiXCR run on the 5' RACE reads, TCRdb lists one record per CDR3 protein. The sample has 100,000 to 140,000 distinct CDR3 sequences; around 10% are singletons. The sample comprised whole blood. Every receptor here comes from an adult who was a healthcare worker with PCR-confirmed SARS-CoV-2 infection or an uninfected control (not recorded which).

V and J are TRBV11-2 and TRBJ2-7; 9 bases align to TRBD2. Germline V gene data show CDR1 as SGHAT and CDR2 as FQNNGV. V trimming: 5 bases; J trimming: 4 bases; junction bases outside the gene matches: 6. There are 14 residues in the CDR3. CDR3 amino acids: CASSMTSGIYEQYF. DNA of the CDR3: TGTGCCAGCAGCATGACTAGCGGAATATACGAGCAGTACTTC. Drawing the rest from reference TRBV11-2 and TRBJ2-7, the complete variable domain is EAGVAQSPRYKIIEKRQSVAFWCNPISGHATLYWYQQILGQGPKLLIQFQNNGVVDDSQLPKDRFSAERLKGVDSTLKIQPAKLEDSAVYLCASSMTSGIYEQYFGPGTRLTVT.

This chain uses TRBV7-9 with TRBJ2-7; D gene ambiguous. Germline assignment: CDR1 SEHNR and CDR2 FQNEAQ (reference sequence). This CDR3 has 13 residues. Trimming pared 2 bases from V and 3 bases from J, leaving 8 bases between. The CDR3 coding sequence is TGTGCCAGCAGCTTAAGCGTTGACTACGAGCAGTACTTC. This sequence encodes CASSLSVDYEQYF. The full variable domain, rest sourced from reference TRBV7-9 and TRBJ2-7, is DTGVSQNPRHKITKRGQNVTFRCDPISEHNRLYWYRQTLGQGPEFLTYFQNEAQLEKSRLLSDRFSAERPKGSFSTLEIQRTEQGDSAMYLCASSLSVDYEQYFGPGTRLTVT.

This clonotype was recorded a few times. The V call is TRBV28, the J call TRBJ1-1; TRBD1 matches 7 bases. Germline-derived CDR1 and CDR2 are MDHEN and SYDVKM. V lost 8 bases to trimming and J lost 9 bases; unmatched junction nucleotides: 6. The CDR3 extends over 11 amino acids. The CDR3 nucleotides read TGTGCCAGCGACGACAGGGTTAAAGCTTTCTTT. Amino acids: CASDDRVKAFF.

This clonotype has at least ten counts. The V call is TRBV2, the J call TRBJ2-1; D perhaps matches TRBD1 (6 bases). V lost 2 bases and J lost 7, with 12 bases in between. Germline values: CDR1 SNHLY, CDR2 FYNNEI. The CDR3 is made up of 14 amino acids. This chain's CDR3 is CASSEFRDTNEQFF. The DNA of the CDR3 is TGTGCCAGCAGTGAATTCAGGGACACTAATGAGCAGTTCTTC.

With regard to this clonotype: A much larger clone lies a single base off, so this may be a read error. V and J are TRBV5-1 and TRBJ1-1; the D is unclear. The CDR3 covers 13 residues. Germline-derived CDR1 and CDR2 are SGHRS and YFSETQ. CDR3 protein: CTSSFRAGTEAFF. Here the CDR3 DNA reads TGCACCAGCTCGTTCCGAGCGGGCACTGAAGCTTTCTTT.

V is TRBV6-5 and J is TRBJ1-5, with D perhaps TRBD1 (5 bases). This CDR3 spans 13 amino acids. CDR1 is MNHEY and CDR2 is SVGAGI in the germline V gene. V dropped 6 bases and J dropped 7 bases, with 13 bases sitting between them. Here the CDR3 reads CASSWGLRQPQHF. The CDR3 DNA reads as TGTGCCAGCAGCTGGGGACTCCGGCAGCCCCAGCATTTT.

Ten or more counts support this clonotype. V and J are TRBV5-1 and TRBJ2-1; D might be TRBD1 (5 bases). This CDR3 spans 15 amino acids. Trimming pared 1 base from V and 8 bases from J, leaving 16 bases between. Germline CDR1 is SGHRS and CDR2 is YFSETQ. The CDR3 here is CASSLSGQTGHEQFF. The CDR3 DNA follows: TGCGCCAGCAGCTTGTCAGGGCAGACTGGGCATGAGCAGTTCTTC.

J is TRBJ2-3 and V is TRBV5-4; perhaps D is TRBD1 or TRBD2 (5 bases each). The CDR3 runs 15 residues. Between the trimmed V and J ends, which lost 3 bases and 5 bases, there was a span of 16 bases. CDR1 SGHNT and CDR2 YYREEE come from the germline V gene (reference sequence). The CDR3 here is CASSSSGTIIDTQYF. The CDR3 coding sequence is TGTGCCAGCAGCTCTTCCGGGACCATCATAGATACGCAGTATTTT.

This chain joins TRBV9 and TRBJ2-5, with D maybe TRBD1 (5 bases). Germline-derived CDR1 and CDR2 are SGDLS and YYNGEE. V gave up 1 base and J gave up 5 bases, with 9 bases separating them. CDR3 size: 13 residues. The CDR3 nucleotides read TGTGCCAGCAGCGTAATGTCAGGGGAGACCCAGTACTTC. Translated, it gives CASSVMSGETQYF.

V usage is TRBV7-9 and J usage is TRBJ1-4; the D gene is possibly TRBD1 (5 bases). The ends were cut back, 7 bases at V and 1 base at J, with 13 bases in the middle. This CDR3 is 15 amino acids long. Germline V gives CDR1 SEHNR, CDR2 FQNEAQ (reference sequence). The CDR3 spells CASTPGTLTNEKLFF. The CDR3 DNA follows: TGTGCCAGCACCCCAGGGACCTTAACTAATGAAAAACTGTTTTTT. Using reference TRBV7-9 and TRBJ1-4 for the parts outside the CDR3, the full variable domain is DTGVSQNPRHKITKRGQNVTFRCDPISEHNRLYWYRQTLGQGPEFLTYFQNEAQLEKSRLLSDRFSAERPKGSFSTLEIQRTEQGDSAMYLCASTPGTLTNEKLFFGSGTQLSVL.

The chain carries TRBV6-5 and TRBJ2-1, with 7 nucleotides matching TRBD2. J gave up 6 bases and V 4 bases, and 6 bases lay outside the gene matches. The CDR3 length is 14 residues. Germline CDR1 is MNHEY and CDR2 is SVGAGI. CDR3 region: CASSSGLVVNEQFF. In nucleotides, the CDR3 is TGTGCCAGCAGTTCCGGACTAGTAGTCAATGAGCAGTTCTTC.

This clonotype was counted at least ten times. The chain has TRBV20-1 and TRBJ2-1, with TRBD2 matching 9 bases. Trimming removed 8 bases from V and 1 base from J; junction bases left unmatched: 12. The germline CDR1 and CDR2 sequences are DFQATT and SNEGSKA (reference sequence). The CDR3 runs 16 residues. CDR3: CSRAQSGRSSYNEQFF. The CDR3 coding sequence is TGCAGTCGGGCGCAAAGCGGGAGGTCGTCCTACAATGAGCAGTTCTTC.

The rearrangement uses TRBV20-1 and TRBJ2-1, with no clear D. CDR1 is DFQATT, CDR2 SNEGSKA, per germline (reference sequence). CDR3 size: 15 residues. V lost 3 bases and J lost 0, with 12 bases in between. The DNA of the CDR3 is TGCAGTGCTAGGGGTGTTTTCAGCTCCTACAATGAGCAGTTCTTC. Its protein is CSARGVFSSYNEQFF.

This chain uses TRBV5-1 with TRBJ2-5; the match to TRBD1 covers 7 bases. Per germline, CDR1 SGHRS and CDR2 YFSETQ. The CDR3 spans 14 residues. The trim removed 3 bases at V and 1 base at J, leaving 3 bases unmatched. The CDR3 nucleotides read TGCGCCAGCAGCTGGGGGACAGCCCAAGAGACCCAGTACTTC. Amino acids: CASSWGTAQETQYF.

This clonotype was found many times. This rearrangement joins TRBV12-3 or TRBV12-4 to TRBJ1-5; D is ambiguous. There are 13 residues in the CDR3. Trimming removed 3 bases at V and 4 bases at J, with 7 bases between. The CDR3 coding sequence is TGTGCCAGCAGTTTTGGGGAAAATCAGCCCCAGCATTTT. Its translation: CASSFGENQPQHF.

This clonotype was observed many times. The chain links TRBV7-2 to TRBJ2-3; perhaps TRBD2 as D (6 bases). This CDR3 contains 14 residues. Germline values: CDR1 SGHTA, CDR2 FQGNSA. Between the trimmed V and J ends, which lost 5 bases and 4 bases, there was a span of 13 bases. CDR3 DNA sequence: TGTGCCAGCAGCAGAGGAGGGCAGGCAGATACGCAGTATTTT. Its translation: CASSRGGQADTQYF.

V and J are TRBV29-1 and TRBJ2-3; 7 bases fit TRBD1. J gave up 2 bases and V 7 bases, and 9 bases lay outside the gene matches. CDR3 length: 14 residues. Per germline, CDR1 SQVTM and CDR2 ANQGSEA. The CDR3 reads CSASGGRPTDTQYF. The CDR3 bases are TGCAGCGCTTCAGGGGGACGACCCACAGATACGCAGTATTTT.

The chain recombines TRBV28 with TRBJ2-1, with TRBD2 identical over 8 bases. The CDR3 length is 15 residues. Losses at the gene ends were 7 bases for V and 9 bases for J; bases not matched to a gene: 14. Germline-derived CDR1 and CDR2 are MDHEN and SYDVKM. The CDR3 protein is CASTPGRAGVSEQFF. The CDR3 DNA reads as TGTGCCAGCACCCCGGGGAGAGCGGGAGTAAGTGAGCAGTTCTTC.

This clonotype was detected many times. The chain links TRBV10-3 to TRBJ2-7; 7 bases are shared with TRBD1. The CDR3 is made up of 12 amino acids. The germline CDR1 and CDR2 sequences are ENHRY and SYGVKD. With V trimmed by 10 bases and J by 6 bases, 9 bases remained unmatched. CDR3: CATVDRAGEQYF. For the CDR3, the DNA is TGTGCCACGGTTGACAGGGCGGGCGAGCAGTACTTC.

This clonotype was counted only a few times. The chain combines TRBV6-2 or TRBV6-3 with TRBJ2-1; 10 bases align to TRBD2. The V segment lost 5 bases and the J segment 5 bases; nucleotides outside the gene matches: 6. This CDR3 is 15 amino acids long. Germline CDR1 reads MNHEY; CDR2 reads SVGEGT. The CDR3 DNA follows: TGTGCCAGCAGTCGATTACTAGCGGGAAACAATGAGCAGTTCTTC. Its protein is CASSRLLAGNNEQFF.

This sequence joins TRBV20-1 and TRBJ2-2; TRBD2 aligns across 14 bases. The V gene end was trimmed by 5 bases and the J gene end by 6 bases; junction bases not matched to a gene: 8. Per germline, CDR1 DFQATT and CDR2 SNEGSKA (reference sequence). CDR3 length: 16 amino acids. This chain's CDR3 is CSAQGLAGEIPGELFF. Written as DNA, the CDR3 is TGCAGTGCTCAGGGACTAGCGGGAGAAATCCCCGGGGAGCTGTTTTTT.

Many counts were recorded for this clonotype. V gene TRBV20-1 combines with J gene TRBJ2-5; 7 bases fit TRBD1. The CDR3 length is 14 residues. Looked up from germline, CDR1 is DFQATT and CDR2 is SNEGSKA (reference sequence). Unmatched junction bases numbered 10, after V lost 6 bases and J lost 3 bases. CDR3 residues: CSAIGTAREETQYF. Written as DNA, the CDR3 is TGCAGTGCCATCGGGACAGCTCGAGAAGAGACCCAGTACTTC.